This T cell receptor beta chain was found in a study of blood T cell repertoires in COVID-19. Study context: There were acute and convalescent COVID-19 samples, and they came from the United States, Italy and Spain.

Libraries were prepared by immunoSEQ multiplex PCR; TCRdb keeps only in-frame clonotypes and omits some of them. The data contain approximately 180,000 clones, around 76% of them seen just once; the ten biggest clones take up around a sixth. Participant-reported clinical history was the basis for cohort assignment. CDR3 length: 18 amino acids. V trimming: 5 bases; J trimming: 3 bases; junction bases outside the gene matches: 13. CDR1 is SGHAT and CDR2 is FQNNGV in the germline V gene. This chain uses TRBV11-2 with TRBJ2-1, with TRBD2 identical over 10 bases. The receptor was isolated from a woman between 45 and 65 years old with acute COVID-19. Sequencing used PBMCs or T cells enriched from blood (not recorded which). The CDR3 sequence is CASSPRPLGTSDYNEQFF. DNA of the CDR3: TGTGCCAGCAGCCCAAGGCCCTTAGGGACTAGCGACTACAATGAGCAGTTCTTC. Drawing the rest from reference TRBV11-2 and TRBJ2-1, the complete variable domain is EAGVAQSPRYKIIEKRQSVAFWCNPISGHATLYWYQQILGQGPKLLIQFQNNGVVDDSQLPKDRFSAERLKGVDSTLKIQPAKLEDSAVYLCASSPRPLGTSDYNEQFFGPGTRLTVL.